This T cell receptor beta chain was identified during a study of PD-1 blockade in classical Hodgkin lymphoma. V was pared by 0 bases and J by 5 bases, with 4 bases of the junction left unmatched. The CDR3 has 15 amino acids. The germline CDR1 and CDR2 sequences are SGHDT and YYEEEE. Time point here: newly diagnosed, previously untreated cHL patient sample. Assay: immunoSEQ multiplex PCR; the TCRdb copy retains only in-frame clones and omits some. The sample contains 15,000 or so clones, roughly 81% of which appear only once. The gene calls are TRBV5-6 and TRBJ2-1; 8 bases line up with TRBD1. The source material was peripheral blood mononuclear cells (PBMCs). The sequence was obtained from a human donor with classical Hodgkin lymphoma. The CDR3 protein is CASSLVDRDNNEQFF. The CDR3 nucleotides are TGTGCCAGCAGCTTGGTGGACAGGGATAACAATGAGCAGTTCTTC. Filled out from reference TRBV5-6 and TRBJ2-1, the complete variable domain reads DAGVTQSPTHLIKTRGQQVTLRCSPKSGHDTVSWYQQALGQGPQFIFQYYEEEERQRGNFPDRFSGHQFPNYSSELNVNALLLGDSALYLCASSLVDRDNNEQFFGPGTRLTVL.